These 29 T cell receptor beta chains came from one sample sequenced in a study of T cells in Graves' hyperthyroidism and ophthalmopathy. Researchers took RNA transcripts and amplified the TCR beta CDR3 regions from them. An initial round of RT-PCR targeting the TCR CDR3 relied on the HTBI primer set. TCRdb re-called the multiplex PCR reads through MiXCR, storing one row per CDR3 protein. The table records approximately 610,000 distinct CDR3 sequences, approximately 15% of them present only once. Sequenced input: blood. The receptors come from a woman under 30 with Graves' hyperthyroidism.

This chain links TRBV20-1 with TRBJ2-4; TRBD2 aligns across 7 bases. Germline values: CDR1 DFQATT, CDR2 SNEGSKA (reference sequence). This CDR3 spans 15 amino acids. J lost 0 bases, V lost 6 bases, and 8 bases had no gene match. The CDR3 reads CSARRLAEAKNIQYF. CDR3 in DNA: TGCAGTGCCCGGAGACTAGCAGAAGCCAAAAACATTCAGTACTTC.

The chain employs TRBV28 and TRBJ2-3; D possibly corresponds to TRBD2 (5 bases). Germline V gene sequence: CDR1 MDHEN, CDR2 SYDVKM. The V end was cut by 7 bases, the J end by 0 bases, with 11 bases between. This CDR3 comprises 14 residues. CDR3 DNA sequence: TGTGCCAGCAAGCGGCAGTCCAGCACAGATACGCAGTATTTT. It is translated as CASKRQSSTDTQYF.

Ten or more counts support this clonotype. CDR3 DNA sequence: TGCGCCAGCAGCTTGACGTTGGGAGAGTCGGCGGGAGGACTCACAGATACGCAGTATTTT. Its translation: CASSLTLGESAGGLTDTQYF. The rearrangement uses TRBV5-1 and TRBJ2-3; 8 nucleotides align to TRBD2. Germline loops: CDR1 SGHRS, CDR2 YFSETQ. The CDR3 consists of 20 residues. The V gene end was trimmed by 1 base and the J gene end by 2 bases; junction bases not matched to a gene: 18.

This rearrangement joins TRBV6-6 to TRBJ2-5; D remains ambiguous. The CDR3 loop spans 13 amino acids. The germline V gene encodes CDR1 MNHNY and CDR2 SVGAGI (reference sequence). The ends were cut back, 0 bases at V and 2 bases at J, with 4 bases in the middle. The CDR3 DNA reads TGTGCCAGCAGTTACTCGATGCAAGAGACCCAGTACTTC. It translates to CASSYSMQETQYF.

The chain carries TRBV5-1 and TRBJ1-2, with TRBD1 matching over 8 bases. Trimming at V came to 4 bases and at J to 9 bases, leaving 8 bases not matched to a gene. The CDR3 runs to 13 residues. Germline CDR1 reads SGHRS; CDR2 reads YFSETQ. The CDR3 region has the DNA TGCGCCAGCAGCGCAGGGACAGGTATGAGCTACACCTTC. Its translation is CASSAGTGMSYTF. Looking up the rest from reference TRBV5-1 and TRBJ1-2 gives the full variable domain: KAGVTQTPRYLIKTRGQQVTLSCSPISGHRSVSWYQQTPGQGLQFLFEYFSETQRNKGNFPGRFSGRQFSNSRSEMNVSTLELGDSALYLCASSAGTGMSYTFGSGTRLTVV.

This chain joins TRBV24-1 and TRBJ2-3, with D tentatively TRBD1 (6 bases). This CDR3 has 16 residues. The V gene's germline CDR1 is KGHDR and CDR2 SFDVKD. V lost 1 base to trimming and J lost 4 bases, with 14 bases between them. CDR3 DNA: TGTGCCACCAGTGATTTCGCAGGGGCTGGAGCAGATACGCAGTATTTT. It translates to CATSDFAGAGADTQYF.

A few counts support this clonotype. V gene TRBV5-1 combines with J gene TRBJ1-1; 7 bases fit TRBD1. Trimming took 3 bases from V and 1 from J; bases not matched to a gene: 6. The germline gives CDR1 SGHRS, CDR2 YFSETQ. This CDR3 has 15 amino acids. The CDR3 DNA reads TGCGCCAGCAGCTGGGGACAGTGGGAGAACACTGAAGCTTTCTTT. Translation gives CASSWGQWENTEAFF. Together with reference TRBV5-1 and TRBJ1-1, the CDR3 gives the full variable domain: KAGVTQTPRYLIKTRGQQVTLSCSPISGHRSVSWYQQTPGQGLQFLFEYFSETQRNKGNFPGRFSGRQFSNSRSEMNVSTLELGDSALYLCASSWGQWENTEAFFGQGTRLTVV.

The chain carries TRBV3-1 and TRBJ2-2, with D tentatively TRBD1 (6 bases). The germline V and J ends were trimmed by 5 bases and 4 bases, with 11 bases remaining between them. From germline, CDR1 is LGHDT and CDR2 YNNKEL (reference sequence). This CDR3 has 14 residues. CDR3 sequence (DNA): TGTGCCAGCAGCAACAGGGATGGCACCGGGGAGCTGTTTTTT. It specifies CASSNRDGTGELFF.

V gene TRBV20-1 combines with J gene TRBJ1-2; no definite D call. The CDR3 has 11 amino acids. V dropped 5 bases and J dropped 6 bases, with 10 bases sitting between them. CDR1 and CDR2 (germline): DFQATT, SNEGSKA (reference sequence). CDR3 in amino acids: CSAYWGDGYTF. DNA of the CDR3: TGCAGTGCTTACTGGGGAGATGGCTACACCTTC.

This clonotype was counted at least ten times. The chain carries TRBV30 and TRBJ2-7, with D perhaps TRBD2 (6 bases). V was trimmed by 3 bases and J by 6 bases, leaving 12 bases between them. Germline lookup yields CDR1 GTSNPN and CDR2 SVGIG (reference sequence). There are 12 residues in the CDR3. CDR3 DNA sequence: TGTGCCTGGAGGAGACTAGATGGCGAGCAGTACTTC. The encoded protein is CAWRRLDGEQYF.

This clonotype was observed a few times. V and J are TRBV5-6 and TRBJ1-2; D is unresolved. Trimming pared 4 bases from V and 2 bases from J, leaving 15 bases between. This CDR3 contains 15 residues. The germline gives CDR1 SGHDT, CDR2 YYEEEE. Here the CDR3 reads CASSVPGIENYGYTF. For the CDR3, the DNA is TGTGCCAGCAGCGTGCCCGGGATCGAAAACTATGGCTACACCTTC.

This clonotype was counted at least ten times. The chain uses TRBV10-3 and TRBJ1-5; D is perhaps TRBD1 (5 bases). The CDR3 extends over 17 amino acids. Trimming removed 4 bases at V and 5 bases at J, with 21 bases between. Germline CDR1 ENHRY, CDR2 SYGVKD. The CDR3 reads CAISGDLCMTEDQPQHF. The CDR3, as DNA: TGTGCCATCAGTGGGGACCTTTGTATGACAGAAGATCAGCCCCAGCATTTT.

This clonotype was counted ten times or more. This chain uses TRBV10-3 with TRBJ2-7; tentative D call: TRBD2 (5 bases). CDR3 length: 13 residues. Trimming removed 8 bases at V and 3 bases at J, with 14 bases between. Germline-derived CDR1 and CDR2 are ENHRY and SYGVKD. Here the CDR3 reads CAIGEGTLYEQYF. The DNA of the CDR3 is TGTGCCATCGGAGAGGGTACCCTCTACGAGCAGTACTTC.

V is TRBV20-1 and J is TRBJ1-2, with unresolved D. The V end lost 3 bases, the J end lost 0 bases, and 5 bases lay between the germline ends. In germline, CDR1 is DFQATT, CDR2 SNEGSKA (reference sequence). CDR3 length: 12 residues. The CDR3 coding sequence is TGCAGTGCTAGTTACACTAACTATGGCTACACCTTC. It translates to CSASYTNYGYTF.

The table lists this clonotype with many counts. V is TRBV20-1 and J is TRBJ2-2; 7 nucleotides line up with TRBD1. Germline V gives CDR1 DFQATT, CDR2 SNEGSKA (reference sequence). V shed 5 bases and J 6 bases; nucleotides not matched to a gene: 9. The CDR3 is made up of 14 amino acids. The CDR3 DNA reads TGCAGTGCTGCAGACAGGGTGGGGGCCGGGGAGCTGTTTTTT. This gives the protein CSAADRVGAGELFF.

Concerning this clonotype: It may be a read error: a sequence one base away is much more abundant. The rearrangement uses TRBV28 and TRBJ2-3; D is possibly TRBD1 (6 bases). Germline V gene sequence: CDR1 MDHEN, CDR2 SYDVKM. The CDR3 runs to 15 residues. The CDR3 region is CASSLPTGNSDMQYF. CDR3 coding DNA: TGTGCCAGCAGTTTACCGACAGGAAACTCAGATATGCAGTATTTT.

V gene TRBV27 combines with J gene TRBJ1-3; weak D call: TRBD1 (5 bases). The V gene lost 0 bases and the J gene lost 2 bases, with 5 bases spanning the gap. This CDR3 spans 14 amino acids. Germline-derived CDR1 and CDR2 are MNHEY and SMNVEV (reference sequence). The CDR3 bases are TGTGCCAGCAGTTTATCAGGGGCTGGAAACACCATATATTTT. Amino acids: CASSLSGAGNTIYF.

The V gene is TRBV14, the J gene TRBJ2-1; TRBD1 matches 9 bases. The CDR3 has 15 residues. The ends lost 5 bases at V and 2 bases at J; junction bases unmatched: 4. Germline V gene lookup returns CDR1 SGHDN and CDR2 FVKESK. This chain's CDR3 is CASSNRDRAYNEQFF. CDR3 nucleotides: TGTGCCAGCAGCAACCGGGACAGGGCCTACAATGAGCAGTTCTTC.

This clonotype was picked up many times. This chain joins TRBV5-6 and TRBJ2-7, with D unclear. Germline V CDR1 and CDR2: SGHDT, YYEEEE. The CDR3 has 13 amino acids. Trimming removed 4 bases at V and 6 bases at J, with 14 bases between. CDR3 nucleotides: TGTGCCAGCAGCCCTTCCCTTAACGGCGAGCAGTACTTC. Amino acid sequence: CASSPSLNGEQYF. Full variable domain (remainder filled in from reference TRBV5-6 and TRBJ2-7): DAGVTQSPTHLIKTRGQQVTLRCSPKSGHDTVSWYQQALGQGPQFIFQYYEEEERQRGNFPDRFSGHQFPNYSSELNVNALLLGDSALYLCASSPSLNGEQYFGPGTRLTVT.

V gene TRBV19 combines with J gene TRBJ2-7; D tentatively fits TRBD1 or TRBD2 (5 bases each). Germline V CDR1 and CDR2: LNHDA, SQIVND (reference sequence). The V and J ends lost 3 bases and 0 bases respectively, with 18 bases between them. The CDR3 totals 17 residues. The CDR3 loop is CASSIGAGGQTSYEQYF. DNA of the CDR3: TGTGCCAGTAGTATTGGGGCGGGTGGGCAAACCTCCTACGAGCAGTACTTC.

The rearrangement uses TRBV27 and TRBJ2-2; possibly TRBD2 for D (5 bases). The germline V gene has CDR1 MNHEY and CDR2 SMNVEV (reference sequence). The CDR3 extends over 15 amino acids. Trimming removed 2 bases at V and 0 bases at J, with 7 bases between. The CDR3: CASSLIGTNTGELFF. The CDR3 DNA is TGTGCCAGCAGTTTAATCGGGACGAACACCGGGGAGCTGTTTTTT.

The V and J genes are TRBV20-1 and TRBJ2-5, with 10 bases that match TRBD2. CDR1 is DFQATT and CDR2 is SNEGSKA in the germline V gene (reference sequence). Trimming took 5 bases from V and 2 from J; bases not matched to a gene: 5. This CDR3 contains 14 residues. CDR3 nucleotides: TGCAGTGCTCGCCGAGCGGGGGGGCAAGAGACCCAGTACTTC. It is translated as CSARRAGGQETQYF.

The rearrangement links TRBV6-1 to TRBJ2-5, with TRBD1 matching 9 bases. The J segment lost 5 bases and the V segment lost 6 bases, leaving 10 bases of the junction unmatched. The CDR3 covers 15 residues. Germline CDR1 reads MNHNS; CDR2 reads SASEGT. Here the CDR3 DNA reads TGTGCCAGCAGCCTGGGGACAGGGAACGCGGAGACCCAGTACTTC. This gives the protein CASSLGTGNAETQYF.

There are many counts of this clonotype. The V and J genes are TRBV11-3 and TRBJ2-7; perhaps D is TRBD1 or TRBD2 (5 bases each). From germline, CDR1 is SGHNT and CDR2 YENEEA. The length of the CDR3 is 16 residues. Trimming removed 5 bases at V and 5 bases at J, with 22 bases between. The CDR3 sequence is CASSDPGTGTMDEQYF. CDR3 sequence (DNA): TGTGCCAGCAGCGACCCCGGGACGGGAACGATGGACGAGCAGTACTTC.

This clonotype occurred a few times. This sequence joins TRBV20-1 and TRBJ2-5, with no clear D. The CDR3 length is 14 residues. V lost 0 bases and J 5 bases, leaving 13 bases between the germline ends. Germline CDR1 reads DFQATT; CDR2 reads SNEGSKA (reference sequence). This chain's CDR3 is CSARDPGPRETQYF. The CDR3, as DNA: TGCAGTGCTAGAGATCCCGGCCCCAGGGAGACCCAGTACTTC.

CDR3 bases: TGTGCCAGCAGACACGGGACAGGTCGTTCCTACGAGCAGTACTTC. Protein product: CASRHGTGRSYEQYF. This chain links TRBV28 with TRBJ2-7; TRBD1 aligns across 8 bases. This CDR3 contains 15 residues. Trimming removed 6 bases from V and 1 base from J; junction bases left unmatched: 8. Germline assignment: CDR1 MDHEN and CDR2 SYDVKM. The full variable domain, rest sourced from reference TRBV28 and TRBJ2-7, is DVKVTQSSRYLVKRTGEKVFLECVQDMDHENMFWYRQDPGLGLRLIYFSYDVKMKEKGDIPEGYSVSREKKERFSLILESASTNQTSMYLCASRHGTGRSYEQYFGPGTRLTVT.

This clonotype appeared a few times. The chain uses TRBV29-1 and TRBJ2-1; 10 nucleotides align to TRBD1. CDR3 length: 15 residues. J lost 5 bases, V lost 7 bases, and 11 bases had no gene match. CDR1 and CDR2 (germline): SQVTM, ANQGSEA. CDR3 amino acids: CSAPPGTGVDNEQFF. DNA for the CDR3: TGCAGCGCCCCCCCCGGGACAGGGGTGGACAATGAGCAGTTCTTC.

This clonotype occurred many times. The chain joins TRBV12-3 or TRBV12-4 to TRBJ1-1; tentatively, D is TRBD1 (6 bases). There are 14 residues in the CDR3. V lost 6 bases to trimming and J lost 1 base, with 12 bases between them. CDR3 bases: TGTGCCAGCAGGACGACAGGAGGGAACACTGAAGCTTTCTTT. Its protein product is CASRTTGGNTEAFF.

This clonotype has at least ten counts. This chain joins TRBV20-1 and TRBJ2-5; D is tentatively TRBD1 or TRBD2 (5 bases each). V lost 5 bases and J 6 bases, leaving 10 bases between the germline ends. CDR3 size: 11 residues. The V gene's germline CDR1 is DFQATT and CDR2 SNEGSKA (reference sequence). CDR3 bases: TGCAGTGCTGGGGACGGAAAGACCCAGTACTTC. It translates to CSAGDGKTQYF.